Listed here are 18 T cell receptor beta chains from one sample, sequenced in a study of Graves' ophthalmopathy and Graves' hyperthyroidism. Using RNA transcripts, the TCR beta CDR3 regions were amplified. First-round RT-PCR with HTBI primers preceded a second-round multiplex PCR. MiXCR was run by TCRdb on the multiplex PCR reads, yielding one entry per CDR3 protein. The sample records about 550,000 distinct CDR3 sequences, 35% to 40% being singletons. The sample was peripheral blood or thyroid tissue (not recorded which). The receptors shown here come from an adult man with Graves' hyperthyroidism.

Only a few counts were recorded for this clonotype. The V call is TRBV19, the J call TRBJ2-2, with D unresolved. Germline V lookup: CDR1 LNHDA, CDR2 SQIVND (reference sequence). Deletions cut 3 bases from V and 7 bases from J, with 6 bases between. CDR3 length: 12 amino acids. CDR3 protein: CASSMDFGELFF. The CDR3 region has the DNA TGTGCCAGTAGTATGGATTTCGGGGAGCTGTTTTTT.

This clonotype came up many times. This rearrangement joins TRBV6-5 to TRBJ2-5; either TRBD1 or TRBD2 may fit D (5 bases each). The CDR3 covers 13 residues. The V gene's germline CDR1 is MNHEY and CDR2 SVGAGI. V lost 10 bases and J lost 3, with 15 bases in between. The CDR3 protein is CATERSGKETQYF. CDR3 DNA sequence: TGTGCCACAGAGCGGTCAGGGAAAGAGACCCAGTACTTC.

This clonotype came up many times. V and J are TRBV5-1 and TRBJ1-1, with D perhaps matching TRBD1 (5 bases). Germline V CDR1 and CDR2: SGHRS, YFSETQ. The V end was cut by 4 bases, the J end by 6 bases, with 13 bases between. The CDR3 is 13 amino acids. This chain's CDR3 is CASSLTGYSEAFF. Written as DNA, the CDR3 is TGCGCCAGCAGCCTAACAGGTTACTCTGAAGCTTTCTTT.

This clonotype has a count of ten or more. V is TRBV10-2 and J is TRBJ1-5, with a possible D match to TRBD1 (6 bases). In germline, CDR1 is WSHSY, CDR2 SAAADI. The length of the CDR3 is 13 residues. V lost 4 bases and J lost 6, with 10 bases in between. This CDR3 reads CASSGGASQPQHF. The CDR3 region has the DNA TGCGCCAGCAGTGGGGGGGCGAGTCAGCCCCAGCATTTT.

In this sample, this clonotype turned up a few times. The chain combines TRBV6-6 with TRBJ2-5; TRBD2 aligns across 7 bases. The CDR3 runs 15 residues. V was pared by 6 bases and J by 5 bases, with 12 bases of the junction left unmatched. CDR1 and CDR2 (germline): MNHNY, SVGAGI (reference sequence). CDR3 nucleotides: TGTGCCAGCAGCCCCCTGAAACGCGGGGGTGAGACCCAGTACTTC. Translated, it gives CASSPLKRGGETQYF.

This chain links TRBV29-1 with TRBJ1-2, with D unclear. From germline, CDR1 is SQVTM and CDR2 ANQGSEA. This CDR3 has 13 amino acids. The CDR3 DNA reads TGCAGTGCTAGACGACTGGGATACTATGGCTACACCTTC. This codes for CSARRLGYYGYTF.

Only a few counts were recorded for this clonotype. This sequence joins TRBV12-3 or TRBV12-4 and TRBJ2-3; 7 positions agree with TRBD2. Trimming took 5 bases from V and 2 from J; bases not matched to a gene: 7. CDR3 length equals 15 residues. The chain's CDR3 is CASSPSSGVTDTQYF. The CDR3 nucleotides read TGTGCCAGCAGTCCTTCCAGCGGGGTCACAGATACGCAGTATTTT.

Ten or more counts support this clonotype. The chain is built from TRBV24-1 and TRBJ2-5; D is unresolved. The CDR3 has 16 amino acids. V was pared by 3 bases and J by 5 bases, with 18 bases between. CDR1 and CDR2 (germline): KGHDR, SFDVKD. The CDR3 is CATSDAGSFSIETQYF. The CDR3 DNA sequence: TGTGCCACCAGTGATGCCGGGTCCTTTTCTATCGAGACCCAGTACTTC.

The V gene is TRBV5-1, the J gene TRBJ2-7, with TRBD1 identical over 8 bases. The CDR3 length is 17 residues. The J segment lost 1 base and the V segment lost 3 bases, leaving 12 bases of the junction unmatched. Germline CDR1 reads SGHRS; CDR2 reads YFSETQ. The CDR3 coding sequence is TGCGCCAGCAGCTATGGACAGGGTGGGATCAATTCCTACGAGCAGTACTTC. It encodes CASSYGQGGINSYEQYF.

The table lists this clonotype with many counts. The J gene is TRBJ1-2, the V gene TRBV20-1; perhaps TRBD1 as D (6 bases). Germline V gives CDR1 DFQATT, CDR2 SNEGSKA (reference sequence). The CDR3 spans 13 residues. V was pared by 3 bases and J by 6 bases, with 14 bases between. CDR3 nucleotides: TGCAGTGCTAGGAACAGGGTCCCACATGGCTACACCTTC. This encodes CSARNRVPHGYTF.

This sequence joins TRBV7-9 and TRBJ1-3; the D gene is possibly TRBD1 (6 bases). There are 14 residues in the CDR3. V dropped 5 bases and J dropped 3 bases, with 11 bases sitting between them. Germline V gene lookup returns CDR1 SEHNR and CDR2 FQNEAQ (reference sequence). The CDR3 DNA follows: TGTGCCAGCAGCACTACGGACAGTGGAAACACCATATATTTT. This gives the protein CASSTTDSGNTIYF.

This clonotype has just one count. Since no conserved phenylalanine or tryptophan closes the CDR3, a read error is the likely cause. This chain joins TRBV7-9 and TRBJ2-7, with D tentatively TRBD1 or TRBD2 (5 bases each). The germline gives CDR1 SEHNR, CDR2 FQNEAQ (reference sequence). The CDR3 length is 13 residues. The V end was cut by 3 bases, the J end by 3 bases, with 9 bases between. CDR3 sequence (DNA): TGTGCCAGCAGCTTCGGGGCTGGCTACGAGCAGTACCTC. Translated, it gives CASSFGAGYEQYL.

A single count supports this clonotype. J is TRBJ1-4 and V is TRBV7-8, with 7 bases fitting TRBD1. This CDR3 region has 16 residues. CDR1 is SGHVS and CDR2 is FQNEAQ in the germline V gene. After removal of 1 base from V and 2 bases from J, the junction contained 4 bases not matched to a gene. The CDR3 spells CASSLVAGGTNEKLFF. CDR3 sequence (DNA): TGTGCCAGCAGCTTAGTAGCAGGGGGGACTAATGAAAAACTGTTTTTT.

This clonotype was counted many times. The chain joins TRBV6-1 to TRBJ1-2; TRBD1 is a possible D gene (6 bases). The length of the CDR3 is 11 residues. Germline V gives CDR1 MNHNS, CDR2 SASEGT. Trimming shortened V by 5 bases and J by 8 bases, and 9 bases separated the two germline ends. Written as DNA, the CDR3 is TGTGCCAGCAGTCGGACAGACGGCTACACCTTC. Protein product: CASSRTDGYTF.

In this sample, this clonotype turned up many times. The CDR3 here is CASSLAATGVNTEAFF. CDR3 nucleotide sequence: TGTGCCAGCAGCTTAGCCGCCACAGGGGTGAACACTGAAGCTTTCTTT. The gene calls are TRBV7-8 and TRBJ1-1; 7 bases map to TRBD1. The CDR3 consists of 16 residues. Germline CDR1 SGHVS, CDR2 FQNEAQ. Trimming cost V 0 bases and J 0 bases; bases outside gene matches: 4.

V usage is TRBV2 and J usage is TRBJ1-1, with TRBD1 as a possible D gene (5 bases). V dropped 6 bases and J dropped 4 bases, with 15 bases sitting between them. The germline V gene encodes CDR1 SNHLY and CDR2 FYNNEI. This CDR3 is built from 14 residues. The CDR3 loop is CASSQGGRGTEAFF. The CDR3 DNA follows: TGTGCCAGCAGCCAAGGCGGGAGGGGCACTGAAGCTTTCTTT.

This clonotype came up many times. The chain is built from TRBV20-1 and TRBJ1-1, with D possibly TRBD1 on 6 matching bases. The V gene's germline CDR1 is DFQATT and CDR2 SNEGSKA (reference sequence). The V and J ends lost 5 bases and 0 bases respectively, with 13 bases between them. The CDR3 is 14 amino acids. The CDR3 protein is CSAVQGLMNTEAFF. CDR3 coding DNA: TGCAGTGCTGTTCAGGGGCTTATGAACACTGAAGCTTTCTTT.

This clonotype was counted at least ten times. V and J are TRBV7-9 and TRBJ1-6; no clear D gene. This CDR3 region has 13 residues. CDR1 is SEHNR and CDR2 is FQNEAQ in the germline V gene (reference sequence). Trimming stripped 5 bases from V and 7 bases from J, with 9 bases between. The CDR3 region has the DNA TGTGCCAGCAGCCACGAGAACAATTCACCCCTCCACTTT. Protein product: CASSHENNSPLHF.